The next 15 T cell receptor beta chains were all read from a single sample in a study of beta chain features in type 1 diabetes. Findings of the study overall: TCRB CDR3s were moderately but significantly shorter in Type 1 diabetes patients in all four CD4+ subsets.

Since all of the isolated RNA was reverse transcribed, expressed TCRB transcripts were what got sequenced. Repertoires were generated with immunoSEQ multiplex PCR, while TCRdb's copy carries only in-frame clones and drops some. The sample shows around 710,000 clones, around 12% of them seen only once. No antigen has been assigned to these receptors. The sequenced material came from naive CD4+ T cells from blood. The receptors come from a man under 40 with type 1 diabetes.

This clone was observed a few times. The chain recombines TRBV7-2 with TRBJ1-5; the D gene is possibly TRBD1 (5 bases). V was trimmed by 5 bases and J by 3 bases, leaving 17 bases between them. CDR1 is SGHTA, CDR2 FQGNSA, per germline. This CDR3 has 16 residues. CDR3 region: CASSPEGAGNNQPQHF. The CDR3 coding sequence is TGTGCCAGCAGCCCAGAAGGGGCTGGGAACAATCAGCCCCAGCATTTT.

In its sample, this clone was seen a few times. Additional DNA sequences in this sample encode the identical CDR3. The chain combines TRBV6-5 with TRBJ2-5; no clear D. The length of the CDR3 is 12 residues. The ends were cut back, 2 bases at V and 5 bases at J, with 6 bases in the middle. Germline V gene data show CDR1 as MNHEY and CDR2 as SVGAGI. The CDR3 nucleotides are TGTGCCAGCAGTTACAGTGGGGAGACCCAGTACTTC. Protein sequence: CASSYSGETQYF.

The chain uses TRBV14 and TRBJ2-1, with a possible D match to TRBD1 (6 bases). The CDR3 is made up of 14 amino acids. Trimming removed 5 bases at V and 4 bases at J, with 12 bases between. Germline values: CDR1 SGHDN, CDR2 FVKESK. CDR3 region: CASSYRTAYNEQFF. The CDR3 nucleotides read TGTGCCAGCAGCTATCGGACAGCATACAATGAGCAGTTCTTC.

This clone came up a few times. This chain connects TRBV7-2 to TRBJ2-1; D gene ambiguous. Trimming removed 1 base at V and 5 bases at J, with 6 bases between. This CDR3 has 13 residues. Germline-derived CDR1 and CDR2 are SGHTA and FQGNSA. The CDR3 loop is CASSLDYNNEQFF. For the CDR3, the DNA is TGTGCCAGCAGCTTAGACTACAACAATGAGCAGTTCTTC.

The rearrangement uses TRBV19 and TRBJ1-4; D is uncertain. This CDR3 has 13 amino acids. V was trimmed by 7 bases and J by 8 bases, leaving 14 bases between them. Germline V gene data show CDR1 as LNHDA and CDR2 as SQIVND (reference sequence). CDR3 sequence: CASTTEIEEKLFF. The CDR3 nucleotides are TGTGCCAGTACCACGGAGATCGAAGAAAAACTGTTTTTT.

This clone came up a few times. The chain links TRBV14 to TRBJ2-5; D not certain. From germline, CDR1 is SGHDN and CDR2 FVKESK. Trimming left V 1 base short and J 7 bases short, with 19 bases between. The CDR3 is 16 amino acids. This chain's CDR3 is CASSQGWAGPGWTQYF. In DNA form, the CDR3 reads TGTGCCAGCAGCCAAGGTTGGGCAGGACCCGGGTGGACCCAGTACTTC.

This clone was observed a handful of times. V and J are TRBV19 and TRBJ2-1, with TRBD2 identical over 10 bases. Trimming cost V 11 bases and J 6 bases; bases outside gene matches: 10. The CDR3 runs to 14 residues. Germline CDR1 LNHDA, CDR2 SQIVND (reference sequence). CDR3 protein: CASSGLAAGNEQFF. DNA of the CDR3: TGTGCCTCCTCCGGACTAGCGGCCGGCAATGAGCAGTTCTTC.

The chain links TRBV5-1 to TRBJ1-2, with D uncertain. Trimming pared 2 bases from V and 5 bases from J, leaving 4 bases between. Germline V gene data show CDR1 as SGHRS and CDR2 as YFSETQ. The length of the CDR3 is 11 residues. The CDR3 loop reads CASSLGYGYTF. The CDR3 coding sequence is TGCGCCAGCAGCTTAGGGTATGGCTACACCTTC.

This rearrangement joins TRBV19 to TRBJ1-4, with D unresolved. Germline CDR1 is LNHDA and CDR2 is SQIVND (reference sequence). Trimming removed 11 bases from V and 6 bases from J, with 13 bases in between. There are 12 residues in the CDR3. The CDR3 DNA is TGTGCCTCCCGGAGGAGGGATGAAAAACTGTTTTTT. It encodes CASRRRDEKLFF.

This chain joins TRBV7-6 and TRBJ1-6, with D unresolved. Per the germline V gene, CDR1 is SGHVS and CDR2 is FNYEAQ. The CDR3 extends over 17 amino acids. V was pared by 1 base and J by 7 bases, with 17 bases between. The CDR3 region has the DNA TGTGCCAGCAGCTTAGATCCGGCAAGTCGCCGAAATTCACCCCTCCACTTT. Protein sequence: CASSLDPASRRNSPLHF.

This clone has just a few counts. This chain connects TRBV20-1 to TRBJ1-1, with 8 bases fitting TRBD1. Looked up from germline, CDR1 is DFQATT and CDR2 is SNEGSKA (reference sequence). The junction had 3 bases not matched to a gene; V was cut back by 6 bases and J by 6 bases. This CDR3 region has 11 residues. In nucleotides, the CDR3 is TGCAGTGCCACGGACAGGGCTGAAGCTTTCTTT. This encodes CSATDRAEAFF.

This clone was observed a handful of times. The V call is TRBV5-1, the J call TRBJ1-2; D is ambiguous. Germline CDR1 and CDR2: SGHRS and YFSETQ. The CDR3 runs to 14 residues. V gave up 4 bases and J gave up 1 base, with 11 bases separating them. The CDR3 nucleotides are TGCGCCAGCAGCCCAAGAACAGTTAACTATGGCTACACCTTC. Encoded protein: CASSPRTVNYGYTF.

The chain uses TRBV4-2 and TRBJ2-3, with D possibly matching TRBD2 (6 bases). The V and J ends lost 1 base and 0 bases respectively, with 17 bases between them. The CDR3 totals 18 residues. CDR1 is LGHNA and CDR2 is YNFKEQ in the germline V gene. The CDR3 nucleotides are TGTGCCAGCAGCCAAGGGTTGACCAGGACTACTAGCACAGATACGCAGTATTTT. This gives the protein CASSQGLTRTTSTDTQYF.

This chain joins TRBV6-5 and TRBJ1-6; 7 positions agree with TRBD1. J gave up 10 bases and V 2 bases, and 5 bases lay outside the gene matches. CDR1 MNHEY and CDR2 SVGAGI come from the germline V gene. CDR3 length equals 14 residues. CDR3: CASSYRGPRSPLHF. CDR3 nucleotide sequence: TGTGCCAGCAGTTACAGGGGGCCGCGGTCACCCCTCCACTTT.

The chain joins TRBV7-8 to TRBJ2-6; a weak D match, TRBD2 (6 bases). Germline V gene data show CDR1 as SGHVS and CDR2 as FQNEAQ. V shed 1 base and J shed 0 bases, with 7 bases lying between them. This CDR3 has 16 residues. In DNA form, the CDR3 reads TGTGCCAGCAGCTTAGGGGGACTCTCTGGGGCCAACGTCCTGACTTTC. Translation: CASSLGGLSGANVLTF.